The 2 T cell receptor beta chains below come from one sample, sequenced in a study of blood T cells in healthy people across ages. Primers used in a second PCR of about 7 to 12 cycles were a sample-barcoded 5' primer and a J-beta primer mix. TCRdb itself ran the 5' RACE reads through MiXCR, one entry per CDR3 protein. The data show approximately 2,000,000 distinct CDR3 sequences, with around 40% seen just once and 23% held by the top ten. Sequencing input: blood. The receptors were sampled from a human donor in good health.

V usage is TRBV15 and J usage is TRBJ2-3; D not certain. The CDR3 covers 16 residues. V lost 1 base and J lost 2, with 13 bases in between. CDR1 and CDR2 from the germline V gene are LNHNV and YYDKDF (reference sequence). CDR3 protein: CATSRGDSSYTDTQYF. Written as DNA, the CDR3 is TGTGCCACCAGCAGAGGAGACTCCTCGTACACAGATACGCAGTATTTT.

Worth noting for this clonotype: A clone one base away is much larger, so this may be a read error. The CDR3 spells CASSQGATGGQETQYF. The CDR3 coding sequence is TGCGCCAGCAGCCAAGGCGCGACAGGGGGCCAAGAGACCCAGTACTTC. The chain combines TRBV4-3 with TRBJ2-5, with 9 bases lining up with TRBD1. Germline V gene data show CDR1 as LGHNA and CDR2 as YSLEER. This CDR3 comprises 16 residues. V shed 1 base, J shed 1 base, and the junction held 4 bases outside the gene matches.